This T cell receptor (beta chain) was captured in a study of blood T cell repertoires in COVID-19. For the study at large: Samples representing acute and convalescent COVID-19 were sourced from the United States, Italy and Spain.

The trim removed 3 bases at V and 7 bases at J, leaving 5 bases unmatched. The CDR3 totals 14 residues. Germline values: CDR1 MNHNS, CDR2 SASEGT. Recruited during active infection, patients (from Seattle) were subsequently followed longitudinally. Original analysis: Amplification from reference gene primers served as the basis for estimated nucleated cell counts. Using immunoSEQ multiplex PCR, the repertoire was profiled, and TCRdb retains in-frame clones only, with some absent. That table is the source of V, J and clone size, and D and trimming were worked out from the DNA. The sample has 200,000 to 250,000 clones, 84% seen once; the top ten hold 7.8%.

Input material: peripheral blood. This rearrangement joins TRBV6-1 to TRBJ2-7; 11 bases map to TRBD2. The source is a woman aged 80 or older with COVID-19, enrolled during active disease. CDR3 DNA sequence: TGTGCCAGCAGTGATTTAGCGGGAGGGCTTGAGCAGTACTTC. It codes for CASSDLAGGLEQYF.